This TCR beta chain was recorded in a study of T cells after somatic rescue of genetic block. The protocol was immunoSEQ multiplex PCR, while the TCRdb copy is restricted to in-frame clones and leaves out a portion. In the table there are over 12,000 clones, 65% to 75% of which are singletons. The germline V gene encodes CDR1 MDHEN and CDR2 SYDVKM. This CDR3 contains 15 residues. J lost 4 bases, V lost 5 bases, and 7 bases had no gene match. The genes are TRBV28 and TRBJ2-7, with 11 bases fitting TRBD2. Sequencing input: peripheral blood mononuclear cells (PBMCs). This TCR was sampled from a boy aged 5-17 years. The CDR3, as DNA: TGTGCCAGCAGTGAGCTAGCGGGAGGACCGTACGAGCAGTACTTC. Protein product: CASSELAGGPYEQYF.